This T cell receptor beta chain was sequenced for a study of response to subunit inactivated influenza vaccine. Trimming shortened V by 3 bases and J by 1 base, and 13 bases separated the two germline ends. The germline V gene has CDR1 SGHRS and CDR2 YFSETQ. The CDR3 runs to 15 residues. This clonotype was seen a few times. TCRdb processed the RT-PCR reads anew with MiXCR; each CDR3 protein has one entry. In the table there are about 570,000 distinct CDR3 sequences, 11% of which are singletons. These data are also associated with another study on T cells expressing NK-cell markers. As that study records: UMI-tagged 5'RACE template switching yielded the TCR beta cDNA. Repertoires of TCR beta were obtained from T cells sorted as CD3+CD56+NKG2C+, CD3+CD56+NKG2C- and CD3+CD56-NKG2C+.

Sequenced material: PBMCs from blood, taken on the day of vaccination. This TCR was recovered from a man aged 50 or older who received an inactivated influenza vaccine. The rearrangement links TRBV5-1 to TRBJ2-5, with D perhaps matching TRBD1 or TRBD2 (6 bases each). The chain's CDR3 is CASSSEGHFQETQYF. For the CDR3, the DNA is TGCGCCAGCAGCTCGGAGGGACACTTCCAAGAGACCCAGTACTTC. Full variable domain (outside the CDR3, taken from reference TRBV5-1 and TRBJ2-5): KAGVTQTPRYLIKTRGQQVTLSCSPISGHRSVSWYQQTPGQGLQFLFEYFSETQRNKGNFPGRFSGRQFSNSRSEMNVSTLELGDSALYLCASSSEGHFQETQYFGPGTRLLVL.